Sequencing of this T cell receptor beta chain was carried out in a study of T cell repertoires in cytomegalovirus infection. Overall study context: A matching HLA type, together with CMV infection, was signaled by public TCR beta signatures.

Concerning this clonotype itself: Antigen specificity is unknown.

Notes on the study in general: Frequencies of public TCR beta families were cumulated, and this identified carriers of CMV plus the relevant HLA. CMV-specific TCR beta clonotypes restricted by HLA-C dominated the ex vivo response.

Each CDR3 protein gets one entry after TCRdb re-called the reads with MiXCR. The sample includes about 740,000 distinct CDR3 sequences, roughly 36% of them seen just once. This CDR3 has 14 amino acids. Germline assignment: CDR1 MDHEN and CDR2 SYDVKM. Deletions cut 3 bases from V and 0 bases from J, with 6 bases between. The rearrangement joins TRBV28 to TRBJ1-3, with D uncertain. This TCR came from a human donor in good health (CMV status not recorded). Some clones in this sample may be carry-over from other donors' samples. Input material: PBMCs. CDR3 region: CASSFTVSGNTIYF. The CDR3, as DNA: TGTGCCAGCAGTTTCACAGTCTCTGGAAACACCATATATTTT.